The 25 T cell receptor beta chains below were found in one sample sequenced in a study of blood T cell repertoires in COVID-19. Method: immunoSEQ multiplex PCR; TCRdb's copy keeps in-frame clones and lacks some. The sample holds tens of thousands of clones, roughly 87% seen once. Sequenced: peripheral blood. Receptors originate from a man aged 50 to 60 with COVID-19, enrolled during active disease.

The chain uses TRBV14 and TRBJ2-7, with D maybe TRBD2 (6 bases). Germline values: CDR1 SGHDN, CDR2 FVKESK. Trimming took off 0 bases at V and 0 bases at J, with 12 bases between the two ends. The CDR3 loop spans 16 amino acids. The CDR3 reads CASSQDRRDGSYEQYF. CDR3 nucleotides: TGTGCCAGCAGCCAAGATCGGCGGGACGGCTCCTACGAGCAGTACTTC.

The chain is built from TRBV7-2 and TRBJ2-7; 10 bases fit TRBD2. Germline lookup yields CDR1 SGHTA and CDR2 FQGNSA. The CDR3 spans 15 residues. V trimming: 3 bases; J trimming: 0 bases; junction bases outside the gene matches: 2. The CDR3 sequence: CASSFSSGSSYEQYF. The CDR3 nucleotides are TGTGCCAGCAGCTTTTCTAGCGGGAGCTCCTACGAGCAGTACTTC.

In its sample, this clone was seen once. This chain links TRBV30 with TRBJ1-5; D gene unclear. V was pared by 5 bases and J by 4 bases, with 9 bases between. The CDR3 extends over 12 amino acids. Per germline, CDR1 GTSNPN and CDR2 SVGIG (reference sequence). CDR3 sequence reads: CAWQRENQPQHF. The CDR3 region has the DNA TGTGCCTGGCAGCGGGAAAATCAGCCCCAGCATTTT.

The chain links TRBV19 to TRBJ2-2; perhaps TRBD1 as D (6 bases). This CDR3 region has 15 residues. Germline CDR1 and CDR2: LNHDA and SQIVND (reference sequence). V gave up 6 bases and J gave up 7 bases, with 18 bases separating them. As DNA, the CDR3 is TGTGCCAGTAGCCTGGTTAGGGGGTTGGACGGGGAGCTGTTTTTT. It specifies CASSLVRGLDGELFF.

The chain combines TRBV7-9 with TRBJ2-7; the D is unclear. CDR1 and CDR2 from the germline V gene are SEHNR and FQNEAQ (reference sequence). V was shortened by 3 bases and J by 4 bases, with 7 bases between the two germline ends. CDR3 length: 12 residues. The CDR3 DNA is TGTGCCAGCAGCTTCGTCGGGTACGAGCAGTACTTC. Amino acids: CASSFVGYEQYF.

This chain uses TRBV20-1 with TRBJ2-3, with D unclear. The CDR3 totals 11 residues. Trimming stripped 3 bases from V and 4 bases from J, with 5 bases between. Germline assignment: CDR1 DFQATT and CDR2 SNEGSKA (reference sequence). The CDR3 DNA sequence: TGCAGTGCTAGTTTCTCAGATACGCAGTATTTT. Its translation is CSASFSDTQYF.

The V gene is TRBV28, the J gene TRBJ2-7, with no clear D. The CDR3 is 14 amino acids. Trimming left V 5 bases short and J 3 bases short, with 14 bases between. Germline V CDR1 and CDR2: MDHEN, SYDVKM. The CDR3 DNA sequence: TGTGCCAGCAGTCGACGGGTCCGAGGCTACGAGCAGTACTTC. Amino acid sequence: CASSRRVRGYEQYF. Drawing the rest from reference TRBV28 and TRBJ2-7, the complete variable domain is DVKVTQSSRYLVKRTGEKVFLECVQDMDHENMFWYRQDPGLGLRLIYFSYDVKMKEKGDIPEGYSVSREKKERFSLILESASTNQTSMYLCASSRRVRGYEQYFGPGTRLTVT.

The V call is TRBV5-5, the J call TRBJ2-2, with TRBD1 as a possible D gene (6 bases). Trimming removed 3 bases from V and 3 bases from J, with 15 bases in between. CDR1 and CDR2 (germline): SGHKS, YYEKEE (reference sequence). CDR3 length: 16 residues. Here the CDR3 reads CASSSPGTTDTGELFF. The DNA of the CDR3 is TGTGCCAGCAGCTCGCCCGGGACAACCGACACCGGGGAGCTGTTTTTT.

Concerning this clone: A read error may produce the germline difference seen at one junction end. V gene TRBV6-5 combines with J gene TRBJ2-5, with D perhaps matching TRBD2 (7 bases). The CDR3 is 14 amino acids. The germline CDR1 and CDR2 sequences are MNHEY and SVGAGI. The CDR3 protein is CASSYGGGQKTQYF. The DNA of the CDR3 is TGTGCCAGCAGTTACGGCGGGGGCCAAAAGACCCAGTACTTC.

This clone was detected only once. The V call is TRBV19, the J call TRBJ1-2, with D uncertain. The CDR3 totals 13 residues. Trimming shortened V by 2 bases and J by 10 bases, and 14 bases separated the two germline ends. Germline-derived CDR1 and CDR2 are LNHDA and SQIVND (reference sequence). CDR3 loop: CASSIRAATNYTF. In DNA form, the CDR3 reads TGTGCCAGTAGTATACGCGCAGCGACGAACTACACCTTC.

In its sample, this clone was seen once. The chain's CDR3 is CARGGLAGRADTQYF. The CDR3 region has the DNA TGTGCCAGAGGGGGACTAGCGGGACGTGCAGATACGCAGTATTTT. The chain uses TRBV2 and TRBJ2-3; TRBD2 matches 13 bases. The junction had 7 bases not matched to a gene; V was cut back by 9 bases and J by 4 bases. The CDR3 consists of 15 residues. Germline assignment: CDR1 SNHLY and CDR2 FYNNEI.

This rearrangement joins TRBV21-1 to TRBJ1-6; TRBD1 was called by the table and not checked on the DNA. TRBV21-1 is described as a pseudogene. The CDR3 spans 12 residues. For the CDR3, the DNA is TGTGCCAGCAGGGACAGGGGGTCACCCCTCCACTTT. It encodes CASRDRGSPLHF.

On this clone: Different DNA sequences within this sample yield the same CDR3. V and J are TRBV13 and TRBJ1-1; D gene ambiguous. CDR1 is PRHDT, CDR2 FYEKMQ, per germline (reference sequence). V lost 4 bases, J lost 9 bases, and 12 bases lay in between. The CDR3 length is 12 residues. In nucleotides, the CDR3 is TGTGCCAGCAGCTCGGGAGGCGGGAAAGCTTTCTTT. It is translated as CASSSGGGKAFF. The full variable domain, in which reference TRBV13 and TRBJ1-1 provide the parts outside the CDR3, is AAGVIQSPRHLIKEKRETATLKCYPIPRHDTVYWYQQGPGQDPQFLISFYEKMQSDKGSIPDRFSAQQFSDYHSELNMSSLELGDSALYFCASSSGGGKAFFGQGTRLTVV.

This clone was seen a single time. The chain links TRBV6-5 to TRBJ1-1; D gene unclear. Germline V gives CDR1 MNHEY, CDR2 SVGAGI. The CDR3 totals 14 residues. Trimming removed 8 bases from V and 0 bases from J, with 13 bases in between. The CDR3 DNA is TGTGCCAGCCTCGAACCGGGTCTGAACACTGAAGCTTTCTTT. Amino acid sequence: CASLEPGLNTEAFF.

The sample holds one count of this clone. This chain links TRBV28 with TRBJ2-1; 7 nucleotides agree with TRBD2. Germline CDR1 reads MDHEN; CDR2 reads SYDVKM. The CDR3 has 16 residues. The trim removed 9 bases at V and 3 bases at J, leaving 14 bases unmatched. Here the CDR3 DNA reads TGTGCCAGTCCTCCGGGAGCGGGGCCTCTCTACAATGAGCAGTTCTTC. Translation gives CASPPGAGPLYNEQFF.

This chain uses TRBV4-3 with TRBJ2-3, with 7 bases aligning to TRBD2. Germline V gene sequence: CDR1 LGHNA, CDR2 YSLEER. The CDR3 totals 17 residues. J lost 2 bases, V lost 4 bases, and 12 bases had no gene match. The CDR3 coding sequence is TGCGCCAGCAGCCCTCGCGGTCCAGCGGGAATCACAGATACGCAGTATTTT. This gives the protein CASSPRGPAGITDTQYF.

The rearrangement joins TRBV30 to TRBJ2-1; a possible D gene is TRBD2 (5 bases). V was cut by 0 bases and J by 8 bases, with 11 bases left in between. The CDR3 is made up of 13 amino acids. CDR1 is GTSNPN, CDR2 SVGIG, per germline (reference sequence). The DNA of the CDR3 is TGTGCCTGGAGTGTACGAGGGCGGGATGAGCAGTTCTTC. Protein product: CAWSVRGRDEQFF.

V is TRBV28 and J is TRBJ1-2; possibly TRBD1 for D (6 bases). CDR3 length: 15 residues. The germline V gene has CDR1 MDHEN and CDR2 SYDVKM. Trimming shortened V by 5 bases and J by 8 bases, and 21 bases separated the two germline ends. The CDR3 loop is CASSILSAGVTGYTF. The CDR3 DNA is TGTGCCAGCAGTATTCTAAGCGCAGGGGTAACAGGCTACACCTTC.

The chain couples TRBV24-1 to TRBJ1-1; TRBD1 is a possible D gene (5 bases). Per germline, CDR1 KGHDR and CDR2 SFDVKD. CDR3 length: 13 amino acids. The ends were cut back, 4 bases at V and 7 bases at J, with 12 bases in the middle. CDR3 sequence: CATSDPRQSEAFF. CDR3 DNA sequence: TGTGCCACCAGTGACCCCAGACAGAGTGAAGCTTTCTTT.

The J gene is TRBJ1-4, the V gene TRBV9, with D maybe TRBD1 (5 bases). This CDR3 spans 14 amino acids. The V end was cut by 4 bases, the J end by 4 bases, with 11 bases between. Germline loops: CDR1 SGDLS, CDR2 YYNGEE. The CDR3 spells CASSQGQGNEKLFF. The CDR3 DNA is TGTGCCAGCAGCCAAGGTCAGGGTAATGAAAAACTGTTTTTT.

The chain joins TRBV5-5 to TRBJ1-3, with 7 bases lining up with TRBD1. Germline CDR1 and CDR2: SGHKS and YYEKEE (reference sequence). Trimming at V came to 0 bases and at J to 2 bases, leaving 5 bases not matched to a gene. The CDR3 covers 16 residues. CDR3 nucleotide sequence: TGTGCCAGCAGCTTGGATCAGGGGGGAGCTGGAAACACCATATATTTT. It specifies CASSLDQGGAGNTIYF.

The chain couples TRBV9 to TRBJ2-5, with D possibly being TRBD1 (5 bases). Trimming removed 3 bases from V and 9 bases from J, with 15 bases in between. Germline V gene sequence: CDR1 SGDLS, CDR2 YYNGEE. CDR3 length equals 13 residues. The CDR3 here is CASSDTGGVAQYF. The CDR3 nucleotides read TGTGCCAGCAGCGATACAGGTGGAGTAGCCCAGTACTTC.

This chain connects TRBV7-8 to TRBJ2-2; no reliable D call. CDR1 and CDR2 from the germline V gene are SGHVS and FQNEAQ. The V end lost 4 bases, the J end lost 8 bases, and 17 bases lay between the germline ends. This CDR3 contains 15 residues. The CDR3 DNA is TGTGCCAGCAGCTCCACGAGATTATTCCGGGGGGAGCTGTTTTTT. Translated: CASSSTRLFRGELFF. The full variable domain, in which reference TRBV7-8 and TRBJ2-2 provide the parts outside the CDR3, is GAGVSQSPRYKVAKRGQDVALRCDPISGHVSLFWYQQALGQGPEFLTYFQNEAQLDKSGLPSDRFFAERPEGSVSTLKIQRTQQEDSAVYLCASSSTRLFRGELFFGEGSRLTVL.

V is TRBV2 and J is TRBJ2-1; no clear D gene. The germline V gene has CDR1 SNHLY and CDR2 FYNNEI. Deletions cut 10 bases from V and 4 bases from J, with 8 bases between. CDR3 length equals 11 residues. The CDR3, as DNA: TGTGCCATCTCCTCTTACAATGAGCAGTTCTTC. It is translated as CAISSYNEQFF. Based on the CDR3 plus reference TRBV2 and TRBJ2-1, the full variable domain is EPEVTQTPSHQVTQMGQEVILRCVPISNHLYFYWYRQILGQKVEFLVSFYNNEISEKSEIFDDQFSVERPDGSNFTLKIRSTKLEDSAMYFCAISSYNEQFFGPGTRLTVL.

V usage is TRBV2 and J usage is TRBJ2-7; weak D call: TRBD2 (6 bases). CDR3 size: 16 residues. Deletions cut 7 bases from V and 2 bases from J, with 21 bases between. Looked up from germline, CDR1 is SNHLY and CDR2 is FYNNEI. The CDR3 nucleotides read TGTGCCAGCATTCAGAGTGGAGGGAGAGCCCCCTACGAGCAGTACTTC. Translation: CASIQSGGRAPYEQYF.